This TCR beta chain was profiled in a study of blood T cell repertoires in COVID-19. Study information: The United States, Italy and Spain provided the acute and convalescent COVID-19 samples.

As processed by the authors: Reference gene primer amplification gave nucleated cell count estimates. TCRdb's table, derived via immunoSEQ multiplex PCR, lists solely in-frame clones and lacks some. The V and J calls and clone size were taken over from that table, and D and trimming were inferred from the DNA. The sample carries roughly 130,000 clones, under 85% recorded once. Losses at the gene ends were 4 bases for V and 6 bases for J; bases not matched to a gene: 6. CDR3 length: 13 residues. Germline V gives CDR1 LGHDT, CDR2 YNNKEL (reference sequence). This receptor was obtained from a woman in her fifties or sixties with acute or convalescent COVID-19. Sequenced: peripheral blood. J is TRBJ2-7 and V is TRBV3-1 (or the pseudogene TRBV3-2), with TRBD1 matching over 7 bases. The CDR3 loop is CASSRPPGGEQYF. The CDR3 DNA is TGTGCCAGCAGCCGGCCCCCAGGGGGCGAGCAGTACTTC.